The 14 T cell receptor beta chains reported below all come from one sample, sequenced in a study of regulatory T cells in long-lasting Graves disease. To make TCR beta libraries, researchers used iRepertoire HTBI primers and Arm-PCR of CDR3 regions. TCRdb recomputed calls from the multiplex PCR reads with MiXCR, one row per CDR3 protein. The sample carries roughly 440,000 distinct CDR3 sequences, about 15% recorded once. As to time point: newly diagnosed GD, antithyroid drugs for less than 3 months. Researchers made the TCR library from RNA that was extracted from PBMCs. This same sample was also taken into another study, of T cells in Graves' hyperthyroidism and ophthalmopathy.

Sequencing was performed on peripheral blood mononuclear cells (PBMCs), taken at new diagnosis, from a patient treated with antithyroid drugs. The receptors were sampled from a woman under 30 with Graves disease.

The V call is TRBV18, the J call TRBJ2-2; D remains unclear. The CDR3 consists of 16 residues. Deletions cut 1 base from V and 2 bases from J, with 11 bases between. Germline V gene lookup returns CDR1 KGHSH and CDR2 LQKENI. The CDR3 protein is CASSPRVLINTGELFF. The CDR3 DNA reads as TGTGCCAGCTCACCACGGGTCCTCATAAACACCGGGGAGCTGTTTTTT.

The chain links TRBV29-1 to TRBJ2-3; D is perhaps TRBD2 (6 bases). Germline assignment: CDR1 SQVTM and CDR2 ANQGSEA. The CDR3 covers 12 residues. Trimming shortened V by 7 bases and J by 4 bases, and 12 bases separated the two germline ends. The CDR3: CSGEEGSDTQYF. The DNA for the CDR3 is TGCAGCGGAGAGGAGGGGTCAGATACGCAGTATTTT.

Only a few counts were recorded for this clonotype. The chain uses TRBV6-2 or TRBV6-3 and TRBJ2-3; D remains unclear. Germline V lookup: CDR1 MNHEY, CDR2 SVGEGT. CDR3 length: 13 residues. Trimming pared 5 bases from V and 4 bases from J, leaving 10 bases between. Here the CDR3 DNA reads TGTGCCAGCAGTGAAGGAAGTGCAGATACGCAGTATTTT. Its protein product is CASSEGSADTQYF.

The chain has TRBV20-1 and TRBJ2-6; 7 bases agree with TRBD1. CDR1 DFQATT and CDR2 SNEGSKA come from the germline V gene (reference sequence). CDR3 length equals 15 residues. V trimming: 6 bases; J trimming: 0 bases; junction bases outside the gene matches: 5. Here the CDR3 DNA reads TGCAGTGCGTGGACAGGCCGCTCTGGGGCCAACGTCCTGACTTTC. Protein product: CSAWTGRSGANVLTF.

This clonotype has a count of ten or more. The CDR3 DNA reads as TGTGCCAGCAGTGGACAGGGTCTTGAAGCTTTCTTT. Translated: CASSGQGLEAFF. This chain links TRBV12-3 or TRBV12-4 with TRBJ1-1; TRBD1 matches 8 bases. The CDR3 is 12 residues long. V shed 5 bases and J 7 bases; nucleotides not matched to a gene: 3.

There are many counts of this clonotype. The chain joins TRBV28 to TRBJ2-5; 7 bases fit TRBD2. Germline CDR1 is MDHEN and CDR2 is SYDVKM. CDR3 length equals 17 residues. The ends lost 5 bases at V and 4 bases at J; junction bases unmatched: 16. This chain's CDR3 is CASSPAKGRAGRETQYF. CDR3 nucleotide sequence: TGTGCCAGCAGTCCAGCAAAGGGGAGGGCCGGGCGAGAGACCCAGTACTTC.

By share, this clonotype ranks as medium-sized. V is TRBV28 and J is TRBJ1-2; D is ambiguous. The CDR3 extends over 13 amino acids. Germline V gives CDR1 MDHEN, CDR2 SYDVKM. The ends were cut back, 2 bases at V and 7 bases at J, with 11 bases in the middle. The CDR3 here is CASSLSWWGGYTF. The CDR3 DNA reads as TGTGCCAGCAGTTTAAGTTGGTGGGGTGGCTACACCTTC.

The CDR3 loop reads CSASQGVVQPQHF. The CDR3 bases are TGCAGTGCTAGCCAGGGTGTGGTGCAGCCCCAGCATTTT. This chain uses TRBV20-1 with TRBJ1-5; possibly TRBD1 for D (5 bases). Germline CDR1 and CDR2: DFQATT and SNEGSKA (reference sequence). Trimming shortened V by 3 bases and J by 7 bases, and 13 bases separated the two germline ends. This CDR3 has 13 amino acids.

This clonotype was found a few times. The chain links TRBV20-1 to TRBJ2-7; D not resolved. This CDR3 spans 11 amino acids. With 6 bases removed from V and 6 bases from J, the gap between germline ends came to 12 bases. Germline lookup yields CDR1 DFQATT and CDR2 SNEGSKA (reference sequence). The CDR3 region is CSASKGGEQYF. The CDR3 coding sequence is TGCAGTGCCAGTAAGGGTGGCGAGCAGTACTTC.

In regard to this clonotype: A clone one base away is much larger, so this may be a read error. V is TRBV20-1 and J is TRBJ1-4; D is possibly TRBD1 (6 bases). Trimming left V 3 bases short and J 12 bases short, with 17 bases between. Germline V gene data show CDR1 as DFQATT and CDR2 as SNEGSKA (reference sequence). The CDR3 is 13 residues long. The CDR3 bases are TGCAGTGCTAGTCGTGCAGGGGTGGTGGAACTGTTTTTT. Translating gives CSASRAGVVELFF.

This clonotype was found many times. This chain joins TRBV4-3 and TRBJ2-7, with 11 nucleotides matching TRBD2. The germline gives CDR1 LGHNA, CDR2 YSLEER. The CDR3 length is 17 residues. V lost 2 bases, J lost 0 bases, and 6 bases stayed unmatched. The CDR3 reads CASSQHVTSGSSYEQYF. CDR3 bases: TGCGCCAGCAGCCAACACGTCACTAGCGGGAGCTCCTACGAGCAGTACTTC.

In this sample, this clonotype turned up many times. The genes are TRBV5-1 and TRBJ2-6; 8 bases are shared with TRBD2. V lost 5 bases, J lost 3 bases, and 10 bases stayed unmatched. This CDR3 spans 17 amino acids. The germline V gene has CDR1 SGHRS and CDR2 YFSETQ. CDR3 sequence: CASRSSGSGNGANVLTF. The CDR3 DNA sequence: TGCGCCAGCAGATCAAGCGGGAGTGGAAATGGGGCCAACGTCCTGACTTTC. Full variable domain (remainder filled in from reference TRBV5-1 and TRBJ2-6): KAGVTQTPRYLIKTRGQQVTLSCSPISGHRSVSWYQQTPGQGLQFLFEYFSETQRNKGNFPGRFSGRQFSNSRSEMNVSTLELGDSALYLCASRSSGSGNGANVLTFGAGSRLTVL.

In the case of this clonotype: A read error is possible here, since a much larger clone lies one base away. V gene TRBV20-1 combines with J gene TRBJ2-3; D is unclear. Gene TRBJ1-5 matches the end of the DNA better, so the J call may be wrong. The CDR3 length is 13 residues. Per germline, CDR1 DFQATT and CDR2 SNEGSKA (reference sequence). CDR3: CSARKTRSDTQHF. The CDR3 DNA is TGCAGTGCTAGGAAGACTAGATCTGATACGCAGCATTTT.

This clonotype was counted a few times. The chain links TRBV20-1 to TRBJ2-4; D gene ambiguous. The CDR3 extends over 13 amino acids. Trimming pared 1 base from V and 3 bases from J, leaving 7 bases between. The germline gives CDR1 DFQATT, CDR2 SNEGSKA (reference sequence). CDR3 sequence: CSARGPYKNIQYF. CDR3 nucleotides: TGCAGTGCTAGAGGTCCTTACAAAAACATTCAGTACTTC.